A single sample is the source of the 5 T cell receptor beta chains below, sequenced in a study of graft-versus-host responses after intestinal transplantation. These TCRs' antigens remain unknown. The protocol was immunoSEQ multiplex PCR, while the TCRdb copy is restricted to in-frame clones and leaves out a portion. The sample holds 35,000 to 45,000 clones; approximately 94% are singletons and the top ten take 0.22%. Specimen: unstimulated CD4+ T cells sorted from spleen or lymph node cells, collected before transplant. Source of these receptors: a human donor who was the organ donor for an intestinal transplant.

The V call is TRBV6-5, the J call TRBJ1-6, with D possibly TRBD1 on 6 matching bases. The germline V and J ends were trimmed by 2 bases and 10 bases, with 12 bases remaining between them. CDR3 length: 14 amino acids. Looked up from germline, CDR1 is MNHEY and CDR2 is SVGAGI. The CDR3 is CASSYEGVGSPLHF. CDR3 nucleotides: TGTGCCAGCAGTTACGAGGGGGTAGGGTCACCCCTCCACTTT.

The CDR3 reads CASSLGGDPYEQYF. The DNA of the CDR3 is TGTGCCAGCAGCTTGGGGGGGGATCCCTACGAGCAGTACTTC. The chain recombines TRBV5-6 with TRBJ2-7; D is perhaps TRBD2 (6 bases). Looked up from germline, CDR1 is SGHDT and CDR2 is YYEEEE. The CDR3 loop spans 14 amino acids. Trimming stripped 0 bases from V and 2 bases from J, with 9 bases between.

In this sample, this clone turned up once. This sequence joins TRBV4-2 and TRBJ2-5; 10 bases line up with TRBD1. The ends lost 4 bases at V and 5 bases at J; junction bases unmatched: 4. This CDR3 has 14 residues. The V gene's germline CDR1 is LGHNA and CDR2 YNFKEQ. The CDR3 region is CASSRQGAGETQYF. CDR3 bases: TGTGCCAGCAGCCGACAGGGGGCAGGGGAGACCCAGTACTTC.

The chain uses TRBV25-1 and TRBJ1-4; TRBD1 aligns across 9 bases. The CDR3 totals 15 residues. Germline V gene sequence: CDR1 MGHDK, CDR2 SYGVNS. V was pared by 1 base and J by 7 bases, with 4 bases of the junction left unmatched. CDR3 sequence: CASSEFGDRVEKLFF. The CDR3 coding sequence is TGTGCCAGCAGTGAATTTGGGGACAGGGTTGAAAAACTGTTTTTT.

The count of this clone is one. This chain uses TRBV11-3 with TRBJ2-5; D call uncertain. The V gene's germline CDR1 is SGHNT and CDR2 YENEEA. V was cut by 5 bases and J by 5 bases, with 9 bases left in between. The CDR3 consists of 12 residues. The CDR3 protein is CASSLPTETQYF. CDR3 in DNA: TGTGCCAGCAGCCTCCCCACGGAGACCCAGTACTTC.